This T cell receptor (beta chain) emerged from a study of cytomegalovirus exposure and HLA in healthy donors. Study-level background: Researchers previously reported finding 90 million to 130 million unique TCR beta sequences from around 200 million T cells.

The CDR3 loop spans 15 amino acids. Per the germline V gene, CDR1 is SGDLS and CDR2 is YYNGEE. The V end lost 0 bases, the J end lost 2 bases, and 9 bases lay between the germline ends. Overall study findings and caveats: Most TCR beta V segments were productive about 87% or about 30% of the time in an earlier analysis.

Of note for this clone: Its matching antigen is unknown.

Use of 60 Vbeta and 13 Jbeta primers characterized the PCR. Original methodology: In a later analysis, around 10 million of around 75 million unique beta chains occurred in at least two donors. Repertoires were generated with immunoSEQ multiplex PCR, while TCRdb's copy carries only in-frame clones and drops some. V, J and clone size derive from that table, while D and trimming were established from the DNA sequence. The sample's table shows around 190,000 clones. The origin of this receptor is a woman aged 25-40 years in good health and CMV-seropositive. The specimen was PBMCs. The chain recombines TRBV9 with TRBJ2-1, with a tentative D call TRBD2 (6 bases). The CDR3: CASSVGGGAYNEQFF. CDR3 in DNA: TGTGCCAGCAGCGTAGGAGGCGGGGCCTACAATGAGCAGTTCTTC.